Given below is one T cell receptor beta chain in context. Antigen unknown. Assay: immunoSEQ multiplex PCR; the TCRdb copy retains only in-frame clones and omits some. The profile shows about 58,000 clones, 75% to 85% of them singletons. This CDR3 spans 13 amino acids. The V gene's germline CDR1 is SGDLS and CDR2 YYNGEE. The V segment lost 4 bases and the J segment 5 bases; nucleotides outside the gene matches: 4. The data were taken from a study of OX40 agonist ivuxolimab in advanced cancers. Findings and limits, study-wide: The study found that CD8+ T cells averaged more expanded clones than CD4+.

The clonotype originates from an adult with an advanced solid tumor such as melanoma, head and neck, liver or kidney cancer. The gene calls are TRBV9 and TRBJ1-2, with 8 nucleotides matching TRBD1. Source: CD4+ or CD8+ T cells sorted from blood, taken in a trial of the OX40 agonist ivuxolimab. The DNA for the CDR3 is TGTGCCAGCAGCCCGACAGGGGAGTATGGCTACACCTTC. It translates to CASSPTGEYGYTF.